This T cell receptor beta chain was recorded in a study of shared T cell receptors in the human thymus. In germline, CDR1 is ENHRY, CDR2 SYGVKD. The V end lost 6 bases, the J end lost 0 bases, and 12 bases lay between the germline ends. The CDR3 has 14 residues. Sequencing was performed with immunoSEQ multiplex PCR; in TCRdb, only in-frame clones are kept and a portion is missing. The sample holds over 350,000 clones; 95% are singletons and the top ten take 0.02%. Sample: thymocytes. This chain links TRBV10-3 with TRBJ2-7; perhaps TRBD1 as D (5 bases). This TCR came from a human donor. CDR3 amino acids: CAISPTAASYEQYF. The CDR3 region has the DNA TGTGCCATCAGCCCGACAGCCGCCTCCTACGAGCAGTACTTC.